Presented here are 24 T cell receptor beta chains from one specimen sequenced in a study of blood T cell repertoires in COVID-19. Some clones are missing from TCRdb's copy, which holds only in-frame ones; the method was immunoSEQ multiplex PCR. The sample has about 300,000 clones, roughly 88% seen once; the top ten hold 5.5% to 8%. Source material: peripheral blood. These receptors originate from a woman aged 30 to 39 who had recovered from COVID-19.

This clone was observed a handful of times. V and J are TRBV6-5 and TRBJ1-1, with TRBD1 as a possible D gene (6 bases). V gave up 6 bases and J gave up 5 bases, with 13 bases separating them. Germline CDR1 reads MNHEY; CDR2 reads SVGAGI. The CDR3 has 13 residues. CDR3 amino acids: CASRPGDRTEAFF. CDR3 sequence (DNA): TGTGCCAGCAGGCCCGGTGACAGGACTGAAGCTTTCTTT.

A remark on this clone: This specimen includes other DNA sequences encoding the same CDR3. The genes are TRBV18 and TRBJ1-1, with D unresolved. The CDR3 runs to 13 residues. V was shortened by 4 bases and J by 1 base, with 7 bases between the two germline ends. Per the germline V gene, CDR1 is KGHSH and CDR2 is LQKENI. The CDR3 DNA reads as TGTGCCAGCTCACTCGGGGAGAACACTGAAGCTTTCTTT. Its protein product is CASSLGENTEAFF.

The chain joins TRBV28 to TRBJ2-2; 7 bases line up with TRBD2. CDR1 is MDHEN, CDR2 SYDVKM, per germline. This CDR3 has 15 amino acids. V dropped 3 bases and J dropped 3; count of bases not matched to a gene: 4. In nucleotides, the CDR3 is TGTGCCAGCAGTTTTGACCTAGCGGACACCGGGGAGCTGTTTTTT. This codes for CASSFDLADTGELFF.

This chain links TRBV5-1 with TRBJ1-1; D is unclear. Germline V gene lookup returns CDR1 SGHRS and CDR2 YFSETQ. The CDR3 length is 15 residues. Trimming stripped 4 bases from V and 5 bases from J, with 18 bases between. In DNA, the CDR3 is TGCGCCAGCAGCCCCCTACAGACCGGAGGGACTGAAGCTTTCTTT. Its protein is CASSPLQTGGTEAFF.

The chain couples TRBV2 to TRBJ1-4; 8 bases line up with TRBD1. Germline V gene data show CDR1 as SNHLY and CDR2 as FYNNEI. Trimming cost V 8 bases and J 16 bases; bases outside gene matches: 15. CDR3 length equals 13 residues. The CDR3 is CASQDRGYDRGFF. The DNA for the CDR3 is TGTGCCAGCCAAGACAGGGGCTACGATCGAGGGTTTTTT.

The CDR3 bases are TGTGCCAGTAGTATAGATCGGGGGGTAACCTACAATGAGCAGTTCTTC. Translating it yields CASSIDRGVTYNEQFF. The V and J genes are TRBV19 and TRBJ2-1; TRBD2 matches 7 bases. The J segment lost 2 bases and the V segment lost 0 bases, leaving 4 bases of the junction unmatched. Per germline, CDR1 LNHDA and CDR2 SQIVND (reference sequence). There are 16 residues in the CDR3.

V and J are TRBV25-1 and TRBJ2-1; TRBD2 aligns across 12 bases. CDR3 length: 15 residues. CDR1 is MGHDK, CDR2 SYGVNS, per germline. Trimming at V came to 4 bases and at J to 8 bases, leaving 6 bases not matched to a gene. Here the CDR3 reads CASSALAGGLDEQFF. For the CDR3, the DNA is TGTGCCAGCAGTGCACTAGCGGGGGGCCTCGATGAGCAGTTCTTC.

The chain is built from TRBV28 and TRBJ1-3, with D perhaps matching TRBD1 (6 bases). Between the trimmed V and J ends, which lost 2 bases and 8 bases, there was a span of 16 bases. The CDR3 loop spans 15 amino acids. The germline gives CDR1 MDHEN, CDR2 SYDVKM. CDR3 sequence (DNA): TGTGCCAGCAGTTTAGTCGGGCAGGGGTTGGACACCATATATTTT. Translating gives CASSLVGQGLDTIYF.

The chain combines TRBV30 with TRBJ1-3, with 7 positions matching TRBD1. Germline values: CDR1 GTSNPN, CDR2 SVGIG (reference sequence). After removal of 4 bases from V and 0 bases from J, the junction contained 3 bases not matched to a gene. The CDR3 sequence is 14 residues long. CDR3 DNA: TGTGCCTGGAACAGGGGTAGCTCTGGAAACACCATATATTTT. Protein sequence: CAWNRGSSGNTIYF.

The chain joins TRBV7-8 to TRBJ2-5; 8 nucleotides line up with TRBD2. Germline CDR1 reads SGHVS; CDR2 reads FQNEAQ. Trimming removed 2 bases from V and 2 bases from J; junction bases left unmatched: 7. The CDR3 covers 16 residues. The CDR3 protein is CASSLPVAGIQETQYF. In DNA form, the CDR3 reads TGTGCCAGCAGCTTACCGGTAGCGGGAATTCAAGAGACCCAGTACTTC.

The V and J genes are TRBV2 and TRBJ2-3, with a possible D match to TRBD1 (6 bases). This CDR3 has 16 residues. V was cut by 5 bases and J by 5 bases, with 20 bases left in between. The germline gives CDR1 SNHLY, CDR2 FYNNEI. CDR3 sequence: CASSSRTAGVGDTQYF. CDR3 bases: TGTGCCAGCAGTTCAAGGACAGCCGGGGTGGGAGATACGCAGTATTTT.

J is TRBJ1-1 and V is TRBV6-4; 7 bases line up with TRBD1. CDR3 length: 13 residues. Germline CDR1 and CDR2: MRHNA and SNTAGT. J lost 3 bases, V lost 5 bases, and 3 bases had no gene match. CDR3 in amino acids: CASSRDRDTEAFF. In DNA form, the CDR3 reads TGTGCCAGCAGTCGCGACAGGGACACTGAAGCTTTCTTT.

The V call is TRBV5-1, the J call TRBJ2-7; unclear D gene. CDR1 SGHRS and CDR2 YFSETQ come from the germline V gene. This CDR3 has 13 amino acids. V lost 0 bases and J 0 bases, leaving 4 bases between the germline ends. CDR3 amino acids: CASSLGASYEQYF. Here the CDR3 DNA reads TGCGCCAGCAGCTTGGGGGCCTCCTACGAGCAGTACTTC.

This sequence joins TRBV5-4 and TRBJ1-4; no reliable D call. Germline V CDR1 and CDR2: SGHNT, YYREEE (reference sequence). The CDR3 length is 14 residues. V dropped 3 bases and J dropped 7 bases, with 13 bases sitting between them. The CDR3 nucleotides are TGTGCCAGCAGCTCGACGGTCCGGGGTGAAAAACTGTTTTTT. The encoded protein is CASSSTVRGEKLFF.

The J gene is TRBJ2-1, the V gene TRBV5-1, with D hard to call. V was cut by 0 bases and J by 4 bases, with 11 bases left in between. CDR1 SGHRS and CDR2 YFSETQ come from the germline V gene. The CDR3 length is 15 residues. In nucleotides, the CDR3 is TGCGCCAGCAGCTTGGAAGACGTGCGGTACAATGAGCAGTTCTTC. Protein: CASSLEDVRYNEQFF.

The genes are TRBV19 and TRBJ1-1; 10 bases line up with TRBD1. The J segment lost 4 bases and the V segment lost 10 bases, leaving 6 bases of the junction unmatched. CDR1 LNHDA and CDR2 SQIVND come from the germline V gene (reference sequence). This CDR3 has 13 residues. The DNA of the CDR3 is TGTGCCACTGAGGACAGGGGGGGCACTGAAGCTTTCTTT. Translating gives CATEDRGGTEAFF.

Details on this clone: This specimen includes other DNA sequences encoding the same CDR3. The chain combines TRBV7-9 with TRBJ2-7; 8 bases fit TRBD1. The trim removed 2 bases at V and 0 bases at J, leaving 3 bases unmatched. CDR3 length: 15 amino acids. The germline CDR1 and CDR2 sequences are SEHNR and FQNEAQ (reference sequence). CDR3 sequence reads: CASSLSGTGSYEQYF. CDR3 nucleotide sequence: TGTGCCAGCAGCTTATCCGGGACAGGCTCCTACGAGCAGTACTTC.

J is TRBJ2-1 and V is TRBV14, with TRBD1 as a possible D gene (5 bases). The germline V gene has CDR1 SGHDN and CDR2 FVKESK. Trimming removed 2 bases at V and 7 bases at J, with 9 bases between. This CDR3 contains 13 residues. The DNA of the CDR3 is TGTGCCAGCAGCCAATCTCAGGGAAATGAGCAGTTCTTC. Residues: CASSQSQGNEQFF.

CDR3 sequence: CASSQGAGVFGNTIYF. In nucleotides, the CDR3 is TGTGCCAGCAGCCAAGGGGCAGGGGTTTTTGGAAACACCATATATTTT. The J gene is TRBJ1-3, the V gene TRBV3-1 (or the pseudogene TRBV3-2); tentatively, D is TRBD1 (6 bases). Trimming took off 1 base at V and 3 bases at J, with 13 bases between the two ends. There are 16 residues in the CDR3. Germline loops: CDR1 LGHDT, CDR2 YNNKEL (reference sequence).

V gene TRBV11-3 combines with J gene TRBJ2-2; 11 bases match TRBD1. Losses at the gene ends were 4 bases for V and 5 bases for J; bases not matched to a gene: 3. Germline CDR1 is SGHNT and CDR2 is YENEEA. The CDR3 has 15 amino acids. Here the CDR3 DNA reads TGTGCCAGCAGCTCCGGGACAGGGGGTACCGGGGAGCTGTTTTTT. Protein: CASSSGTGGTGELFF.

The gene calls are TRBV6-2 or TRBV6-3 and TRBJ1-1; no definite D call. This CDR3 spans 13 amino acids. The germline gives CDR1 MNHEY, CDR2 SVGEGT. V gave up 2 bases and J gave up 1 base, with 5 bases separating them. The CDR3 DNA sequence: TGTGCCAGCAGTTACGTGGCGAACACTGAAGCTTTCTTT. This encodes CASSYVANTEAFF.

The chain links TRBV19 to TRBJ2-1; D is possibly TRBD1 (7 bases). V gave up 5 bases and J gave up 9 bases, with 17 bases separating them. CDR3 length: 14 residues. Germline V CDR1 and CDR2: LNHDA, SQIVND (reference sequence). CDR3 in DNA: TGTGCCAGTAGTGGACAGATCCAGGGGGGTGAGCAGTTCTTC. Protein product: CASSGQIQGGEQFF.

The chain uses TRBV9 and TRBJ2-2; 9 nucleotides align to TRBD1. The V segment lost 4 bases and the J segment 0 bases; nucleotides outside the gene matches: 10. In germline, CDR1 is SGDLS, CDR2 YYNGEE. The CDR3 has 18 residues. The CDR3 reads CASSIWDRAGANTGELFF. In DNA, the CDR3 is TGTGCCAGCAGCATATGGGACAGGGCGGGCGCGAACACCGGGGAGCTGTTTTTT.

This clone has a handful of counts. V is TRBV28 and J is TRBJ1-1; maybe TRBD1 (5 bases). The V gene's germline CDR1 is MDHEN and CDR2 SYDVKM. This CDR3 has 15 residues. Trimming stripped 5 bases from V and 4 bases from J, with 17 bases between. The CDR3 DNA sequence: TGTGCCAGCAGTCGAGGCGGGACGGGCGGCACTGAAGCTTTCTTT. This sequence encodes CASSRGGTGGTEAFF.